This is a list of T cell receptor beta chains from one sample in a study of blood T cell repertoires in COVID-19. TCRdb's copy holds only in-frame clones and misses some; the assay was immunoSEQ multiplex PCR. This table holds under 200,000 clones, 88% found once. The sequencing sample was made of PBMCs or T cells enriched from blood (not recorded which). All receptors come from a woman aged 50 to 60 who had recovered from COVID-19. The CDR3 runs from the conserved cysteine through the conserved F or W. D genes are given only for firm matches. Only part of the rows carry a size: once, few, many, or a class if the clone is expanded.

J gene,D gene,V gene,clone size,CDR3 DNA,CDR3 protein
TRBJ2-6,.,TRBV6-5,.,TGTGCCAGCAGCTCTCCGGCTGGGGCCAACGTCCTGACTTTC,CASSSPAGANVLTF
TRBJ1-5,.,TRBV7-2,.,TGTGCCAGCAGCTTAGGGGAGGCACGTAATCAGCCCCAGCATTTT,CASSLGEARNQPQHF
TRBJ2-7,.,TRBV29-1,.,TGCAGCGTTGACGGAATGCAGGGAATGGGCTACGAGCAGTACTTC,CSVDGMQGMGYEQYF
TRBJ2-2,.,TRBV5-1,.,TGCGCCAGCAGGGGGACATCAAACACCGGGGAGCTGTTTTTT,CASRGTSNTGELFF
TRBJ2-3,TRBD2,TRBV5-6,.,TGTGCCAGCAGCTGGGACTACCTCACAGATACGCAGTATTTT,CASSWDYLTDTQYF
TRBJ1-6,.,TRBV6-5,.,TGTGCCAGCAGCGTCCTTTATTCACCCCTCCACTTT,CASSVLYSPLHF
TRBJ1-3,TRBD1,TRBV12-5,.,TGTGCTAGTGGTCAGAACACTAAGACAGGGGGCTCATCTGGAAACACCATATATTTT,CASGQNTKTGGSSGNTIYF
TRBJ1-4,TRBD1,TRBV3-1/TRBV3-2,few,TGTGCCAGCAGCCGGGACAGGGGTGGTGAAAAACTGTTTTTT,CASSRDRGGEKLFF
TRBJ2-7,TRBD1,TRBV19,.,TGTGCCAGTAGGGACAGGGCCCTCTACGAGCAGTACTTC,CASRDRALYEQYF
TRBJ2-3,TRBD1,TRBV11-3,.,TGTGCCAGCAGCTTACCCTGGGACAGCGCCCCAGGGACGCAGTATTTT,CASSLPWDSAPGTQYF
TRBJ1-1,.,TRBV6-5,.,TGTGCCAGCAGTTACCCCCCACAGTTGCCCACTGAAGCTTTCTTT,CASSYPPQLPTEAFF
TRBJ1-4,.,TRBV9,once,TGTGCCAGCAGCGTATCTGGGGGGGAAGGAAATGAAAAACTGTTTTTT,CASSVSGGEGNEKLFF
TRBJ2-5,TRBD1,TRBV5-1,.,TGCGCCAGCAGCCAGGGACAGGAACAAGAGACCCAGTACTTC,CASSQGQEQETQYF
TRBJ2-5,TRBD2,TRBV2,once,TGTGCCAGCGTCACGGGACTAGCGGGGGGAATCCAAGAGACCCAGTACTTC,CASVTGLAGGIQETQYF
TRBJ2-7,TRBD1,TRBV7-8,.,TGTGCCAACTCACGTGACAGGGTCGGCCACGAGCAGTACTTC,CANSRDRVGHEQYF
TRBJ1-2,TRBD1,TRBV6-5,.,TGTGCCAGCAGACCCACAGGGGCGTTGCATGGCTACACCTTC,CASRPTGALHGYTF
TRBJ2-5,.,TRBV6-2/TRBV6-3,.,TGTGCCAGCAGTTACAGTGCGTTAGAGACCCAGTACTTC,CASSYSALETQYF
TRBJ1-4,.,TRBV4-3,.,TGCGCCAGCAGCCAAGATTTCAGGTCCCCTAATGAAAAACTGTTTTTT,CASSQDFRSPNEKLFF
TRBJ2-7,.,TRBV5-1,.,TGCGCCAGCAGCTTGGAGCCGGCCTACGAGCAGTACTTC,CASSLEPAYEQYF
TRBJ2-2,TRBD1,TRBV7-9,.,TGTGCCAGCAGCCCCCGCCGGCCCGGGACAGGGGAAACCGGGGAGCTGTTTTTT,CASSPRRPGTGETGELFF
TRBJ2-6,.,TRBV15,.,TGTGCCACCAGCAGAGAGAGCTCTGGGGCCAACGTCCTGACTTTC,CATSRESSGANVLTF
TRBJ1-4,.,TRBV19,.,TGTGCCAGTAGGCCAGACAGGAGTTCCGGTGAAAAACTGTTTTTT,CASRPDRSSGEKLFF
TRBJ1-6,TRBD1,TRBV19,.,TGTGCCACCGGAACAGGGGGGAGTTCACCCCTCCACTTT,CATGTGGSSPLHF
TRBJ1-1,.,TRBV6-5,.,TGTGCCAGCAGTTTAGGAGCTTCGAGCACTGAAGCTTTCTTT,CASSLGASSTEAFF
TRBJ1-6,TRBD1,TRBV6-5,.,TGTGCCAGCAGTAGGGACAGTTTAAATTCACCCCTCCACTTT,CASSRDSLNSPLHF
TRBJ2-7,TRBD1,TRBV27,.,TGTGCCAGCAGCCCCGGGACAGGGCCCGAGCAGTACTTC,CASSPGTGPEQYF
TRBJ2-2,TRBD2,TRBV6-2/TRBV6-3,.,TGTGCCAGCAGTTCCTTCCCCGGCGGGGGGCCTAACACCGGGGAGCTGTTTTTT,CASSSFPGGGPNTGELFF
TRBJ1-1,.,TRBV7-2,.,TGTGCCAGCAGCATGAGACAGAACACTGAAGCTTTCTTT,CASSMRQNTEAFF
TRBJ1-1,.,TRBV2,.,TGTGCCAGCGCGAATCAGGGCGGGAACACTGAAGCTTTCTTT,CASANQGGNTEAFF
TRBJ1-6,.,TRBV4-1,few,TGCGCCAGCAGCCAAGAGGTCACAGGAGATTCACCCCTCCACTTT,CASSQEVTGDSPLHF
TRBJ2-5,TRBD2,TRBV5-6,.,TGTGCCAGCAGAGCGGGGGGGCCAGAGACCCAGTACTTC,CASRAGGPETQYF
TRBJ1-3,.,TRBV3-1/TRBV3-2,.,TGTGCCAGCAGCCCCAGGGGTCCCAATACCCTTTCGGGAAACACCATATATTTT,CASSPRGPNTLSGNTIYF
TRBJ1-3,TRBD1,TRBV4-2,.,TGTGCCAGCAGCCAAGAAAGGACAGGGGCTTCTGGAAACACCATATATTTT,CASSQERTGASGNTIYF
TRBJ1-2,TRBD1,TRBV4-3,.,TGCGCCAGCAGCCAAGACTGGCCACCAGGGGGCAATGGCTACACCTTC,CASSQDWPPGGNGYTF
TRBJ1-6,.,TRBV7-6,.,TGTGCCAGCAGCTCACAGGATTCCTATAATTCACCCCTCCACTTT,CASSSQDSYNSPLHF
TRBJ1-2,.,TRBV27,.,TGTGCCAGCAGCTCTAGGCTGGAGGCCATGAGGCCTACCTACACCTTC,CASSSRLEAMRPTYTF
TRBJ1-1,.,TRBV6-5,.,TGTGCCAGCAGCCCCGCCGGGGGGAACACTGAAGCTTTCTTT,CASSPAGGNTEAFF
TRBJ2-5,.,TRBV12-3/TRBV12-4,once,TGTGCCAGCAGTTTGGCCAGTCAAGAGACCCAGTACTTC,CASSLASQETQYF
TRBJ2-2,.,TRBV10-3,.,TGTGCCATCAGACGGGACACCGACACCGGGGAGCTGTTTTTT,CAIRRDTDTGELFF
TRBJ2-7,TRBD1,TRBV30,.,TGTGCCTGGACAGGGGGCGCCTACGAGCAGTACTTC,CAWTGGAYEQYF
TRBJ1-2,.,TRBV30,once,TGTGCCTGGAGTAGCGGGCCCCAATCATATGGCTACACCTTC,CAWSSGPQSYGYTF
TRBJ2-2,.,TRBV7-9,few,TGTGCCAGCAGCTCACGGACAGCCGTCGGGGAGCTGTTTTTT,CASSSRTAVGELFF